The TCR beta chain described here comes from a study of T cells after yellow fever vaccination. MiXCR was run by TCRdb on the 5' RACE reads, yielding one entry per CDR3 protein. The sample lists roughly 350,000 distinct CDR3 sequences, 4.1% occurring once. The CDR3 consists of 15 residues. Germline trimming cut 6 bases from V and 5 bases from J; bases unmatched to any gene: 9. Germline V gene sequence: CDR1 KGHSH, CDR2 LQKENI. This clonotype was seen repeatedly, ten times or more. The sequence came from a man aged 18 to 29 who received the YFV17D yellow fever vaccine. The chain links TRBV18 to TRBJ2-1; 8 bases are a match to TRBD1. This sample comprised PBMCs, obtained 5 days after the yellow fever booster vaccination. As DNA, the CDR3 is TGTGCCAGCTCTCTCGAGACAGGGGCTCACAATGAGCAGTTCTTC. Translation gives CASSLETGAHNEQFF.